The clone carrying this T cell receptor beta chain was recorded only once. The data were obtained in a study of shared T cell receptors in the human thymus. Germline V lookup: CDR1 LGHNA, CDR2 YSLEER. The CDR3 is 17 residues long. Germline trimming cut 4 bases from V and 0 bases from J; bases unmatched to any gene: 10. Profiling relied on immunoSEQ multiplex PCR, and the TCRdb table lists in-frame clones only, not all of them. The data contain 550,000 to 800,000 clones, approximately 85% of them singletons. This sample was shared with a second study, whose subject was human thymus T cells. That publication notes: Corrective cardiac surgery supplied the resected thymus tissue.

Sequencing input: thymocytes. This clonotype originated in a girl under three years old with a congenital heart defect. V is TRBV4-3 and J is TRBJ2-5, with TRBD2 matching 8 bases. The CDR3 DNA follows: TGCGCCAGCAGCCCCCGTCGGGCGGGGGGCAACCAAGAGACCCAGTACTTC. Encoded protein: CASSPRRAGGNQETQYF.